The sequence of this TCR beta chain was determined in a study of immune characterization of retroperitoneal liposarcoma. Trimming removed 6 bases at V and 8 bases at J, with 17 bases between. Per germline, CDR1 MNHNS and CDR2 SASEGT. The CDR3 has 14 amino acids. TCRdb reprocessed the PCR reads via MiXCR and lists one record per CDR3 protein. Here the sample spans over 15,000 distinct CDR3 sequences, 37% being singletons. The sample was blood. This clonotype was obtained from a male donor with retroperitoneal liposarcoma. The rearrangement joins TRBV6-1 to TRBJ2-1; D unresolved. CDR3 amino acids: CASRRPGDSHEQFF. As DNA, the CDR3 is TGTGCCAGCAGAAGGCCCGGCGATTCCCATGAGCAGTTCTTC.